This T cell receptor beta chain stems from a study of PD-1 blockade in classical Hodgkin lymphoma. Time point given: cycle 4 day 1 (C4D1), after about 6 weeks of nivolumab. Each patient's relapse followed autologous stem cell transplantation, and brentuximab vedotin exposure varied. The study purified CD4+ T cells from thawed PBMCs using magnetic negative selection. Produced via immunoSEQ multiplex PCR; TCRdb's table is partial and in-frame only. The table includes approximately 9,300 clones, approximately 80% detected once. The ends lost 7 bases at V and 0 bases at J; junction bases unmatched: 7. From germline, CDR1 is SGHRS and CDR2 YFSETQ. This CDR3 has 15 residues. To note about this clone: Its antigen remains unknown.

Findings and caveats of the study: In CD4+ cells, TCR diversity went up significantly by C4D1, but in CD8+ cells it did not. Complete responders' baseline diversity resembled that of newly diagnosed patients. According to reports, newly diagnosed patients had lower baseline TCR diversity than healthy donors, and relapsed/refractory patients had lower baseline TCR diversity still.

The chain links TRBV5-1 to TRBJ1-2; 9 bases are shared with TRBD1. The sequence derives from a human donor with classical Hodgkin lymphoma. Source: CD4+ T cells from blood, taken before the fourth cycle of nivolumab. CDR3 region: CASSGQGATNYGYTF. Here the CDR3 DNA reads TGCGCCAGCTCGGGACAGGGAGCAACTAACTATGGCTACACCTTC. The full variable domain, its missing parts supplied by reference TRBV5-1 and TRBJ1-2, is KAGVTQTPRYLIKTRGQQVTLSCSPISGHRSVSWYQQTPGQGLQFLFEYFSETQRNKGNFPGRFSGRQFSNSRSEMNVSTLELGDSALYLCASSGQGATNYGYTFGSGTRLTVV.